This paragraph covers one T cell receptor beta chain sequence. Its matching antigen is unknown. TCR beta CDR3 sequences were amplified from RNA transcripts. Initially, a first-round RT-PCR of the TCR CDR3 employed the HTBI primer set. Via MiXCR, TCRdb re-called the multiplex PCR reads, giving one row per CDR3 protein. The sample holds some 530,000 distinct CDR3 sequences, roughly 23% seen once. This record comes from a study of T cells in Graves' hyperthyroidism and ophthalmopathy. Patients were excluded because of uncontrolled infection, other autoimmune disease, pregnancy or lactation. CDR1 is SGDLS and CDR2 is YYNGEE in the germline V gene. The CDR3 consists of 15 residues. With V trimmed by 3 bases and J by 2 bases, 4 bases remained unmatched. Study-wide results and caveats: The model anticipated ophthalmopathy a median about six months pre-onset. Blood samples included most of the expanded thyroid clonotypes exceeding 0.001.

The clonotype originates from a woman between 65 and 79 years old with Graves' ophthalmopathy. Source material: blood. This sequence joins TRBV9 and TRBJ2-1; 8 bases map to TRBD2. CDR3 bases: TGTGCCAGCAGCGATAGCGGGATCCCCTACAATGAGCAGTTCTTC. Its translation: CASSDSGIPYNEQFF.